The present T cell receptor (beta chain) was sequenced within a study of PD-1 blockade in mismatch repair-deficient tumors. Study overall: Patients had 12 mismatch repair-deficient cancer types, all previously treated and progressing.

A note on this clone: Antigen unknown.

Germline trimming cut 1 base from V and 6 bases from J; bases unmatched to any gene: 6. Germline V gives CDR1 SGHTA, CDR2 FQGNSA. This CDR3 has 14 residues. Clones were sequenced by immunoSEQ multiplex PCR, and TCRdb holds only the in-frame ones, with some missing. This table has tens of thousands of clones, 75% to 85% appearing once. PCR or immunohistochemistry showed mismatch repair deficiency in every enrolled patient. Broader study findings: Rapid post-treatment expansion, then contraction, generally preceding radiologic response, marked tumor-resident clones.

The receptor's source is an adult with mismatch repair-deficient cancer. Sample: peripheral blood, taken 12 weeks after starting pembrolizumab. The chain uses TRBV7-2 and TRBJ2-7; 7 nucleotides match TRBD2. The CDR3 region is CASSLVASGGEQYF. CDR3 bases: TGTGCCAGCAGCTTAGTTGCTAGCGGAGGCGAGCAGTACTTC. Full variable domain (rest looked up from reference TRBV7-2 and TRBJ2-7): GAGVSQSPSNKVTEKGKDVELRCDPISGHTALYWYRQSLGQGLEFLIYFQGNSAPDKSGLPSDRFSAERTGGSVSTLTIQRTQQEDSAVYLCASSLVASGGEQYFGPGTRLTVT.